This TCR beta chain was identified during a study of blood T cell repertoires in COVID-19. Overall study: Specimens from acute and convalescent COVID-19 originated in the United States, Italy and Spain. T cells, B-cell-depleted T cells, or PBMCs supplied cDNA or gDNA.

In the source study's methods: Estimated nucleated cell counts came from reference gene primer amplification. The table came from immunoSEQ multiplex PCR; TCRdb's copy has only in-frame clones and leaves some out. The V and J calls and clone size come from that table; D and trimming were worked out from the DNA. This table has 100,000 to 120,000 clones, around 84% appearing once. Germline assignment: CDR1 SGHNT and CDR2 YENEEA. The length of the CDR3 is 13 residues. Unmatched junction bases numbered 6, after V lost 8 bases and J lost 3 bases. Input material: peripheral blood. This sequence originates from a woman in her forties with acute or convalescent COVID-19. The chain combines TRBV11-3 with TRBJ1-1, with 7 nucleotides matching TRBD1. The CDR3 region is CASARGVYTEAFF. The CDR3 DNA follows: TGTGCCAGCGCCAGGGGGGTATACACTGAAGCTTTCTTT.